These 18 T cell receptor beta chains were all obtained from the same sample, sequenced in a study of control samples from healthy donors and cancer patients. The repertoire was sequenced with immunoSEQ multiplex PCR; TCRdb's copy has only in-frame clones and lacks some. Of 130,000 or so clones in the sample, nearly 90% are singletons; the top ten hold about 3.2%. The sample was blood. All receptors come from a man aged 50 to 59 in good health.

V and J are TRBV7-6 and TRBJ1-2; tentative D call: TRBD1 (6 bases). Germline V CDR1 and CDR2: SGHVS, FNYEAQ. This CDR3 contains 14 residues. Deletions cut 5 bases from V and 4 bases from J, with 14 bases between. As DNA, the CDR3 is TGTGCCAGCAGCCCCCAGGGGCACGTCTATGGCTACACCTTC. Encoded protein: CASSPQGHVYGYTF.

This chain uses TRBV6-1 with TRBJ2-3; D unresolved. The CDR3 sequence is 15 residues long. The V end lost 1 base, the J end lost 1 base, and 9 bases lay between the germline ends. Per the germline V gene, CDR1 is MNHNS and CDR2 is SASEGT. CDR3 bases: TGTGCCAGCAGTGAAGATGACACAGGCACAGATACGCAGTATTTT. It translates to CASSEDDTGTDTQYF.

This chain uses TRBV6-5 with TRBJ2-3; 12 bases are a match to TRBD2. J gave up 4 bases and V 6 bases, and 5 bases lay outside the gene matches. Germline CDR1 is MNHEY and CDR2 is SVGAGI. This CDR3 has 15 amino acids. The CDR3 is CASSPTSGGPDTQYF. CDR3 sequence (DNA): TGTGCCAGCAGCCCCACTAGCGGGGGGCCAGATACGCAGTATTTT.

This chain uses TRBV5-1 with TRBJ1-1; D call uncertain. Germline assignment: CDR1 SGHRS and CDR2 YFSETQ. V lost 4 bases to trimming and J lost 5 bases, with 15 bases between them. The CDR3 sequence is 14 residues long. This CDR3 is CASSPAGKRTEAFF. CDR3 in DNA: TGCGCCAGCAGCCCCGCAGGTAAAAGGACTGAAGCTTTCTTT.

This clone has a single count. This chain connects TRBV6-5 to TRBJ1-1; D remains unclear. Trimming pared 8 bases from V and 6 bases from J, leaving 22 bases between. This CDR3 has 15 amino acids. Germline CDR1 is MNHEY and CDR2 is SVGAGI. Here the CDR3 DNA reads TGTGCCAGCCAACGGGGTTCAATGGGGTTCTCTGAAGCTTTCTTT. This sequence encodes CASQRGSMGFSEAFF.

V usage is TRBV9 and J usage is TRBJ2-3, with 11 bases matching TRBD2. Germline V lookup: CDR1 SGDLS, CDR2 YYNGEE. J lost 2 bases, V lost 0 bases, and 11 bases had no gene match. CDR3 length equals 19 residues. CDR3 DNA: TGTGCCAGCAGCGTAGCTTTCACTAGCGGGAGACAAATCACAGATACGCAGTATTTT. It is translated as CASSVAFTSGRQITDTQYF.

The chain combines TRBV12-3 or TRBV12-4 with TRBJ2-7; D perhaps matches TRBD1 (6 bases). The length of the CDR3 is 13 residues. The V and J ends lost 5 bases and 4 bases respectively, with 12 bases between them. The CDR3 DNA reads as TGTGCCAGCAGTGCACAGGGACGATACGAGCAGTACTTC. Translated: CASSAQGRYEQYF.

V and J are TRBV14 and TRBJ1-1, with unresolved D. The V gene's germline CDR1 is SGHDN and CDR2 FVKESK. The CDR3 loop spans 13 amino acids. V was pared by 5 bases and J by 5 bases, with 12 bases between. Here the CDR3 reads CASSNTAGTEAFF. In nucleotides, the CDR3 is TGTGCCAGCAGCAACACGGCGGGGACTGAAGCTTTCTTT.

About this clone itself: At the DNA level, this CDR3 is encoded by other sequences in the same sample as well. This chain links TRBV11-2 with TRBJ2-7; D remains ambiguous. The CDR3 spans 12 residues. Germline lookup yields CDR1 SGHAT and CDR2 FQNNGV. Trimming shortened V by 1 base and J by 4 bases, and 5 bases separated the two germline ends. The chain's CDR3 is CASSLVSYEQYF. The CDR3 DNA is TGTGCCAGCAGCTTAGTATCTTACGAGCAGTACTTC. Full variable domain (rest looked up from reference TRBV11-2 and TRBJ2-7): EAGVAQSPRYKIIEKRQSVAFWCNPISGHATLYWYQQILGQGPKLLIQFQNNGVVDDSQLPKDRFSAERLKGVDSTLKIQPAKLEDSAVYLCASSLVSYEQYFGPGTRLTVT.

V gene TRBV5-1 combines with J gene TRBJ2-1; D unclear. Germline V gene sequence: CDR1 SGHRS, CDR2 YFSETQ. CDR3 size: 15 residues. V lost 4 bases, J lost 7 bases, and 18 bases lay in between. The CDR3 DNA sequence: TGCGCCAGCAGCCCCGCGTCCTATCTCAGTAATGAGCAGTTCTTC. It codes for CASSPASYLSNEQFF.

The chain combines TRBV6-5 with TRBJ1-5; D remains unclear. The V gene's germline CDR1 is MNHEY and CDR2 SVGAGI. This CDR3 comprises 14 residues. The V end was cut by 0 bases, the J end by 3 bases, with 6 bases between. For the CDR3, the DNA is TGTGCCAGCAGTTACTCGAGTTTCAATCAGCCCCAGCATTTT. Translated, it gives CASSYSSFNQPQHF.

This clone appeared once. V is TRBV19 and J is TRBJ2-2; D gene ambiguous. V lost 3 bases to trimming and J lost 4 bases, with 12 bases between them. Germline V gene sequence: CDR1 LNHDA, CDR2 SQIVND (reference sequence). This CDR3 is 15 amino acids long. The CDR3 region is CASSIVRRSTGELFF. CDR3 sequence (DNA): TGTGCCAGTAGTATTGTCAGGCGGAGCACCGGGGAGCTGTTTTTT. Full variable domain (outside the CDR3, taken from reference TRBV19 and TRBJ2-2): DGGITQSPKYLFRKEGQNVTLSCEQNLNHDAMYWYRQDPGQGLRLIYYSQIVNDFQKGDIAEGYSVSREKKESFPLTVTSAQKNPTAFYLCASSIVRRSTGELFFGEGSRLTVL.

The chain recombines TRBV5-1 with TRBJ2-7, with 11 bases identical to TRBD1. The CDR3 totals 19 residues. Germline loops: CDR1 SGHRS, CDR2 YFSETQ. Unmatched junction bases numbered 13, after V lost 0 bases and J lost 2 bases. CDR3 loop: CASSLVSRTGQGAAYEQYF. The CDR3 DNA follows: TGCGCCAGCAGCTTGGTTTCGCGGACCGGACAGGGGGCGGCCTACGAGCAGTACTTC.

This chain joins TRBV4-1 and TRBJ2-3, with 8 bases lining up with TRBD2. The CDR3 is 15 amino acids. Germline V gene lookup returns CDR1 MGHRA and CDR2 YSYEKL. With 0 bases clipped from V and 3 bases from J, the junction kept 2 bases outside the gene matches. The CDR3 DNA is TGCGCCAGCAGCCAAGAGGAGCGGGGGACAGATACGCAGTATTTT. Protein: CASSQEERGTDTQYF.

The DNA of the CDR3 is TGTGCCAGCAGCCAGTCAGGGGACGGTAACTATGGCTACACCTTC. Translating gives CASSQSGDGNYGYTF. The rearrangement links TRBV4-2 to TRBJ1-2, with a weak D call TRBD1 (6 bases). The CDR3 length is 15 residues. V lost 3 bases and J 1 base, leaving 12 bases between the germline ends. The V gene's germline CDR1 is LGHNA and CDR2 YNFKEQ.

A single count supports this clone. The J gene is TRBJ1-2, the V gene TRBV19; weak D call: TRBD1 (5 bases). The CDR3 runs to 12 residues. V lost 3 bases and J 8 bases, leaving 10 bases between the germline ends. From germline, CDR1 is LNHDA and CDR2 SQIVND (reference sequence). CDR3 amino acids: CASSIGGTGYTF. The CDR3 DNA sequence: TGTGCCAGTAGTATTGGGGGAACGGGCTACACCTTC.

CDR3: CASSVSGGLLGQYF. CDR3 bases: TGTGCCAGCAGCGTTAGCGGGGGACTACTCGGGCAGTACTTC. The rearrangement links TRBV5-6 to TRBJ2-7, with TRBD2 matching 9 bases. The CDR3 spans 14 residues. Looked up from germline, CDR1 is SGHDT and CDR2 is YYEEEE. J lost 9 bases, V lost 4 bases, and 11 bases had no gene match. Combining the CDR3 with reference TRBV5-6 and TRBJ2-7 gives the whole variable domain DAGVTQSPTHLIKTRGQQVTLRCSPKSGHDTVSWYQQALGQGPQFIFQYYEEEERQRGNFPDRFSGHQFPNYSSELNVNALLLGDSALYLCASSVSGGLLGQYFGPGTRLTVT.

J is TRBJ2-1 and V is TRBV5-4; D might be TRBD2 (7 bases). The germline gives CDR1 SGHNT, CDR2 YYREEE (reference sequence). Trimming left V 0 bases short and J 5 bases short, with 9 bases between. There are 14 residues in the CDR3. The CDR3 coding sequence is TGTGCCAGCAGCTTGGGCGGGGGCCACAATGAGCAGTTCTTC. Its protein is CASSLGGGHNEQFF.